These 25 T cell receptor beta chains were sequenced from one sample in a study of T cell repertoires in cytomegalovirus infection. MiXCR was run by TCRdb on the reads, yielding one entry per CDR3 protein. Found here are 100,000 or so distinct CDR3 sequences, about 25% of them singletons; the top ten hold 30% to 40%. Material: CD8+ T cells from PBMCs. These receptors were collected from a human donor in good health (CMV status not recorded). Some clones in this sample may be carry-over from other donors' samples.

V is TRBV2 and J is TRBJ1-2, with D perhaps TRBD1 (5 bases). Trimming took off 1 base at V and 6 bases at J, with 15 bases between the two ends. Looked up from germline, CDR1 is SNHLY and CDR2 is FYNNEI. The CDR3 has 15 residues. The CDR3 here is CASSEVQDGGDGYTF. CDR3 DNA sequence: TGTGCCAGCAGTGAAGTGCAGGATGGGGGAGATGGCTACACCTTC.

This clonotype rates as medium-sized. The chain links TRBV7-2 to TRBJ2-7; the D gene is possibly TRBD2 (6 bases). Germline values: CDR1 SGHTA, CDR2 FQGNSA. The CDR3 covers 15 residues. V lost 6 bases, J lost 1 base, and 16 bases lay in between. CDR3 nucleotides: TGTGCCAGCAGAGTGGGGGGAGGAGGTTCCTACGAGCAGTACTTC. Translation gives CASRVGGGGSYEQYF.

This clonotype was seen ten or more times. The chain uses TRBV7-9 and TRBJ2-7; the D gene is possibly TRBD2 (5 bases). The CDR3 is 13 residues long. CDR1 is SEHNR and CDR2 is FQNEAQ in the germline V gene (reference sequence). With 4 bases removed from V and 3 bases from J, the gap between germline ends came to 10 bases. The CDR3 loop is CASSSDGDYEQYF. The DNA for the CDR3 is TGTGCCAGCAGCTCGGACGGGGACTACGAGCAGTACTTC. Drawing the rest from reference TRBV7-9 and TRBJ2-7, the complete variable domain is DTGVSQNPRHKITKRGQNVTFRCDPISEHNRLYWYRQTLGQGPEFLTYFQNEAQLEKSRLLSDRFSAERPKGSFSTLEIQRTEQGDSAMYLCASSSDGDYEQYFGPGTRLTVT.

The genes are TRBV15 and TRBJ2-7; no clear D gene. Trimming took 0 bases from V and 5 from J, leaving 11 bases between them. Germline lookup yields CDR1 LNHNV and CDR2 YYDKDF (reference sequence). CDR3 length equals 14 residues. This chain's CDR3 is CATSRENLVDEQYF. The CDR3 DNA reads as TGTGCCACCAGCAGAGAGAATCTGGTGGACGAGCAGTACTTC.

This chain's CDR3 is CSASDRTDTQYF. The CDR3 DNA reads TGCAGCGCCAGTGACAGGACAGATACGCAGTATTTT. The V gene is TRBV29-1, the J gene TRBJ2-3; a weak D match, TRBD1 (6 bases). V was clipped by 7 bases and J by 3 bases, with 11 bases between them. Germline assignment: CDR1 SQVTM and CDR2 ANQGSEA. The CDR3 is 12 residues long.

As concerns this clonotype: The germline gene is not matched at one end of the junction; a read error may be the cause. CDR3 residues: CVSTTGSNTGELFF. The CDR3, as DNA: TGTGTCAGCACCACAGGGTCGAACACCGGGGAGCTGTTTTTT. The genes are TRBV7-4 and TRBJ2-2, with a tentative D call TRBD1 (6 bases). The germline V gene encodes CDR1 SGHVT and CDR2 SQSDAQ. The CDR3 loop spans 14 amino acids.

The chain uses TRBV5-3 and TRBJ2-7, with TRBD2 as a possible D gene (5 bases). TRBV5-3 is an ORF, with its function uncertain. Trimming stripped 8 bases from V and 1 base from J, with 16 bases between. CDR3 length: 14 residues. The CDR3 spells CASSPGLGSYEQYF. CDR3 coding DNA: TGTGCCAGCAGCCCCGGACTGGGGTCCTACGAGCAGTACTTC.

The chain couples TRBV12-3 or TRBV12-4 to TRBJ2-5; TRBD2 matches at 10 bases. The trim removed 2 bases at V and 0 bases at J, leaving 0 bases unmatched. CDR3 length: 15 residues. CDR3 coding DNA: TGTGCCAGCAGTTTAACTAGCGGGGACCAAGAGACCCAGTACTTC. It is translated as CASSLTSGDQETQYF.

This chain's CDR3 is CASSQDPGGANYEQYF. DNA for the CDR3: TGCGCCAGCAGCCAAGATCCGGGGGGGGCCAACTACGAGCAGTACTTC. The chain carries TRBV4-3 and TRBJ2-7; TRBD2 matches 8 bases. J lost 3 bases, V lost 0 bases, and 7 bases had no gene match. The CDR3 totals 16 residues. Germline loops: CDR1 LGHNA, CDR2 YSLEER.

This clonotype has only a few counts. This rearrangement joins TRBV28 to TRBJ2-7, with 9 bases matching TRBD1. The CDR3 covers 15 residues. Trimming removed 11 bases from V and 3 bases from J; junction bases left unmatched: 14. Germline V gene lookup returns CDR1 MDHEN and CDR2 SYDVKM. Written as DNA, the CDR3 is TGTGCCGGAGGAGGCGAGGACAGGGGTGTCTACGAGCAGTACTTC. Translated, it gives CAGGGEDRGVYEQYF. The whole variable domain, filled in from reference TRBV28 and TRBJ2-7, reads DVKVTQSSRYLVKRTGEKVFLECVQDMDHENMFWYRQDPGLGLRLIYFSYDVKMKEKGDIPEGYSVSREKKERFSLILESASTNQTSMYLCAGGGEDRGVYEQYFGPGTRLTVT.

This chain joins TRBV11-2 and TRBJ1-1, with 7 bases fitting TRBD1. The CDR3 has 15 residues. CDR1 and CDR2 from the germline V gene are SGHAT and FQNNGV. V lost 4 bases to trimming and J lost 7 bases; unmatched junction nucleotides: 12. CDR3 sequence: CASSWALTGTGEAFF. DNA of the CDR3: TGTGCCAGCAGCTGGGCCTTGACAGGGACTGGTGAAGCTTTCTTT.

The J gene is TRBJ2-1, the V gene TRBV11-2, with 12 bases that match TRBD2. CDR1 and CDR2 from the germline V gene are SGHAT and FQNNGV. The CDR3 is made up of 15 amino acids. V shed 4 bases, J shed 4 bases, and the junction held 2 bases outside the gene matches. The CDR3 is CASSSSGGAYNEQFF. DNA for the CDR3: TGTGCCAGCAGCTCTAGCGGGGGGGCGTACAATGAGCAGTTCTTC.

This clonotype was observed a few times. The chain recombines TRBV6-4 with TRBJ2-1; 7 nucleotides align to TRBD2. V gave up 0 bases and J gave up 10 bases; unmatched junction bases: 3. CDR3 size: 13 residues. Germline CDR1 is MRHNA and CDR2 is SNTAGT. The CDR3 spells CASSDSPSGEQFF. The CDR3 DNA sequence: TGTGCCAGCAGTGACTCCCCTAGCGGAGAGCAGTTCTTC.

This clonotype was seen only a few times. This chain uses TRBV12-3 or TRBV12-4 with TRBJ2-1; D call uncertain. The CDR3 is 12 amino acids. V was trimmed by 3 bases and J by 7 bases, leaving 7 bases between them. The CDR3 is CASSFILNEQFF. CDR3 nucleotide sequence: TGTGCCAGCAGTTTTATCCTTAATGAGCAGTTCTTC.

Many counts were recorded for this clonotype. The gene calls are TRBV7-2 and TRBJ1-1; TRBD1 might be the D (5 bases). The CDR3 contains 13 residues. Looked up from germline, CDR1 is SGHTA and CDR2 is FQGNSA. Trimming took 2 bases from V and 5 from J, leaving 9 bases between them. CDR3 protein: CASSLTGGTEAFF. The CDR3 region has the DNA TGTGCCAGCAGCTTAACGGGGGGGACTGAAGCTTTCTTT.

This clonotype was observed a handful of times. The chain combines TRBV28 with TRBJ1-1; maybe TRBD1 (5 bases). V lost 6 bases and J lost 1, with 12 bases in between. Germline V lookup: CDR1 MDHEN, CDR2 SYDVKM. The CDR3 covers 14 residues. CDR3 nucleotides: TGTGCCAGCAGAACCGGGACGGGGAACACTGAAGCTTTCTTT. Residues: CASRTGTGNTEAFF.

This clonotype was found many times. The V call is TRBV11-2, the J call TRBJ1-4; 7 nucleotides match TRBD1. The CDR3 totals 17 residues. CDR1 and CDR2 (germline): SGHAT, FQNNGV. J gave up 8 bases and V 1 base, and 13 bases lay outside the gene matches. CDR3 nucleotides: TGTGCCAGCAGCTTAGGCGAGACAGGGTTTGGACAAGAAAAACTGTTTTTT. This sequence encodes CASSLGETGFGQEKLFF.

The chain has TRBV7-4 and TRBJ2-3, with D perhaps TRBD2 (6 bases). CDR3 length: 18 residues. Trimming took 1 base from V and 6 from J, leaving 23 bases between them. Per germline, CDR1 SGHVT and CDR2 SQSDAQ. The CDR3 spells CASSLDQEVAGPADTQYF. The CDR3 bases are TGTGCCAGCAGCTTAGACCAGGAGGTTGCGGGGCCAGCGGATACGCAGTATTTT.

The table lists this clonotype with many counts. For the CDR3, the DNA is TGTGCCAGCAGTTTATACAGGAACACCGGGGAGCTGTTTTTT. Translation: CASSLYRNTGELFF. V is TRBV28 and J is TRBJ2-2; D not resolved. V lost 1 base and J 1 base, leaving 4 bases between the germline ends. Germline values: CDR1 MDHEN, CDR2 SYDVKM. The CDR3 consists of 14 residues.

The sample holds a few counts of this clonotype. The V and J genes are TRBV7-8 and TRBJ1-5; D not certain. From germline, CDR1 is SGHVS and CDR2 FQNEAQ. The CDR3 length is 14 residues. V was pared by 1 base and J by 3 bases, with 7 bases between. CDR3 region: CASSLGGYNQPQHF. The CDR3 nucleotides are TGTGCCAGCAGCTTAGGCGGGTACAATCAGCCCCAGCATTTT.

This clonotype appeared many times. The J gene is TRBJ2-2, the V gene TRBV7-2, with a possible D match to TRBD2 (6 bases). V was trimmed by 5 bases and J by 5 bases, leaving 15 bases between them. Germline lookup yields CDR1 SGHTA and CDR2 FQGNSA. The CDR3 sequence is 15 residues long. For the CDR3, the DNA is TGTGCCAGCAGCGAGAGGACTATCGATACCGGGGAGCTGTTTTTT. Translated, it gives CASSERTIDTGELFF.

This clonotype was picked up many times. The chain is built from TRBV12-3 or TRBV12-4 and TRBJ1-5; D perhaps matches TRBD1 (5 bases). V dropped 6 bases and J dropped 4 bases, with 16 bases sitting between them. The CDR3 has 15 residues. The chain's CDR3 is CASRSQEATNQPQHF. The CDR3 region has the DNA TGTGCCAGCAGATCACAGGAAGCTACTAATCAGCCCCAGCATTTT.

The chain carries TRBV12-3 or TRBV12-4 and TRBJ1-5; D is undetermined. The CDR3 has 15 residues. The ends were cut back, 5 bases at V and 2 bases at J, with 13 bases in the middle. The CDR3 sequence: CASSPLISGNQPQHF. CDR3 nucleotides: TGTGCCAGCAGTCCCCTCATCTCCGGCAATCAGCCCCAGCATTTT.

This clonotype occurred a few times. The chain carries TRBV19 and TRBJ2-2, with 8 nucleotides matching TRBD2. CDR3 length equals 16 residues. Trimming at V came to 5 bases and at J to 4 bases, leaving 9 bases not matched to a gene. Germline-derived CDR1 and CDR2 are LNHDA and SQIVND (reference sequence). CDR3 amino acids: CASSLRLARSTGELFF. CDR3 DNA sequence: TGTGCCAGTAGTCTCCGACTAGCGAGGAGCACCGGGGAGCTGTTTTTT.

This clonotype was observed many times. The chain carries TRBV9 and TRBJ1-2; the D gene is possibly TRBD1 (5 bases). The germline V and J ends were trimmed by 0 bases and 8 bases, with 11 bases remaining between them. CDR1 is SGDLS, CDR2 YYNGEE, per germline. The CDR3 runs 13 residues. CDR3 amino acids: CASSVGGSGGYTF. The DNA for the CDR3 is TGTGCCAGCAGCGTAGGAGGGTCAGGGGGCTACACCTTC.